One sample yielded the 8 T cell receptor beta chains listed below, sequenced in a study of T cell repertoires in cytomegalovirus infection. TCRdb itself ran the reads through MiXCR, one entry per CDR3 protein. This sample has some 500,000 distinct CDR3 sequences, with about 33% found just once. Their cognate antigens are unknown. Sample: cultured PBMCs, taken from culture after CMV antigen stimulation. Source of these receptors: a human donor in good health (CMV status not recorded). Some clones in this sample may be carry-over from other donors' samples.

As to this clonotype: One end of the junction varies from germline; a read error may be responsible. V gene TRBV13 combines with J gene TRBJ2-7, with 9 bases identical to TRBD1. The CDR3 extends over 14 amino acids. Germline loops: CDR1 PRHDT, CDR2 FYEKMQ (reference sequence). The CDR3, as DNA: TGCGCCAGCAGCCCGACAGGGGGCTCCTACGAGCAGTACTTC. This encodes CASSPTGGSYEQYF.

The V gene is TRBV4-1, the J gene TRBJ1-5; D remains unclear. The ends were cut back, 7 bases at V and 1 base at J, with 11 bases in the middle. This CDR3 region has 14 residues. CDR1 MGHRA and CDR2 YSYEKL come from the germline V gene. The CDR3 region has the DNA TGCGCCAGCACCCCCCCCCCGAGCAATCAGCCCCAGCATTTT. Amino acid sequence: CASTPPPSNQPQHF.

The chain recombines TRBV4-1 with TRBJ2-3; tentative D call: TRBD2 (6 bases). The germline V gene has CDR1 MGHRA and CDR2 YSYEKL. This CDR3 spans 17 amino acids. With 0 bases removed from V and 1 base from J, the gap between germline ends came to 14 bases. The CDR3 loop is CASSQEVGGGRTDTQYF. CDR3 in DNA: TGCGCCAGCAGCCAAGAGGTGGGAGGAGGACGCACAGATACGCAGTATTTT.

The chain combines TRBV19 with TRBJ2-1, with D hard to call. The germline gives CDR1 LNHDA, CDR2 SQIVND (reference sequence). V lost 6 bases to trimming and J lost 6 bases, with 9 bases between them. This CDR3 has 12 amino acids. Written as DNA, the CDR3 is TGTGCCAGTAGGTCCCTAGTCAATGAGCAGTTCTTC. This codes for CASRSLVNEQFF.

The CDR3: CASSLKGAGYTDTQYF. The DNA of the CDR3 is TGTGCCAGCAGTTTGAAGGGAGCAGGGTACACAGATACGCAGTATTTT. The chain recombines TRBV12-3 or TRBV12-4 with TRBJ2-3, with D perhaps assigned TRBD1 or TRBD2 (5 bases each). Trimming removed 3 bases from V and 2 bases from J, with 15 bases in between. The CDR3 length is 16 residues.

The chain is built from TRBV12-3 or TRBV12-4 and TRBJ2-3; perhaps TRBD2 as D (5 bases). The V end was cut by 3 bases, the J end by 0 bases, with 13 bases between. The CDR3 spans 16 residues. CDR3 sequence reads: CASSFGGGQSTDTQYF. In DNA form, the CDR3 reads TGTGCCAGCAGTTTCGGTGGCGGGCAAAGCACAGATACGCAGTATTTT.

This clonotype was recorded a few times. The rearrangement links TRBV6-1 to TRBJ2-2, with 9 bases lining up with TRBD1. The CDR3 sequence is 15 residues long. With 6 bases clipped from V and 5 bases from J, the junction kept 7 bases outside the gene matches. Germline assignment: CDR1 MNHNS and CDR2 SASEGT. The CDR3 DNA reads TGTGCCAGCAGGGGAACAGGGGGCTGGACCGGGGAGCTGTTTTTT. Residues: CASRGTGGWTGELFF.

V is TRBV19 and J is TRBJ1-2; 7 bases match TRBD1. V dropped 4 bases and J dropped 4; count of bases not matched to a gene: 6. CDR1 is LNHDA and CDR2 is SQIVND in the germline V gene (reference sequence). This CDR3 is built from 14 residues. The CDR3 spells CASSTTGTAYGYTF. In DNA form, the CDR3 reads TGTGCCAGTAGTACCACCGGGACAGCCTATGGCTACACCTTC.